This T cell receptor (beta chain) was captured in a study of CD8+ T cells in alopecia areata. About the research overall: Tofacitinib was given for 6 to 18 months, then stopped for 6 months. Whole-study results and caveats: Affected scalp, especially in alopecia totalis/universalis, had a higher clonality than normal scalp did.

cDNA serving as the sequencing template came from extracted, reverse transcribed RNA. Produced via immunoSEQ multiplex PCR; TCRdb's table is partial and in-frame only. The sample shows 150,000 or so clones, approximately 45% of them seen only once. Researchers took lesional scalp punch biopsies and peripheral blood from people who were alopecia areata patients. Regarding this clone: The antigen remains unidentified.

This CDR3 is built from 15 residues. Germline CDR1 SGHRS, CDR2 YFSETQ. V lost 4 bases, J lost 5 bases, and 5 bases stayed unmatched. Sequenced sample: CD4+ T cells sorted from blood. The V gene is TRBV5-1, the J gene TRBJ2-5; 13 nucleotides line up with TRBD2. This receptor was identified in a human donor with alopecia areata. The CDR3 DNA follows: TGCGCCAGCAGCCGCTGGACTAGCGGGAGTGAGACCCAGTACTTC. Its protein product is CASSRWTSGSETQYF.